This T cell receptor beta chain stems from a study of radiation and T cells in renal cell carcinoma. Points from the study as a whole: From baseline, blood top tumor clonotypes peaked at 2 weeks post-radiation.

Stated time point: blood 4 weeks post-SBRT, at nephrectomy. Treatment meaning: 15 Gy SBRT to primary tumor, nephrectomy 4 weeks later. Nephrectomy followed 15 Gy stereotactic body radiation by 4 weeks. After SBRT, blood was collected at 2 and 4 weeks, plus baseline. This renal cell carcinoma was of the clear cell type. The count of this clone is one. Its antigen is as yet unknown. From germline, CDR1 is SGHNT and CDR2 YYREEE (reference sequence). The J segment lost 3 bases and the V segment lost 4 bases, leaving 10 bases of the junction unmatched. The CDR3 is made up of 16 amino acids. Repertoires were generated with immunoSEQ multiplex PCR, while TCRdb's copy carries only in-frame clones and drops some. Of about 83,000 clones in the sample, less than 90% were seen once.

Sequenced here: blood, sampled from a patient whose treatment included radiotherapy and nephrectomy. This sequence joins TRBV5-4 and TRBJ2-5; 9 positions agree with TRBD1. The receptor was derived from a woman aged 55-70 years with renal cell carcinoma. The CDR3 coding sequence is TGTGCCAGCAGCACTTCGGGACAGGGAGGGGAAGAGACCCAGTACTTC. The encoded protein is CASSTSGQGGEETQYF.